Listed below are T cell receptor beta chains from one sample, sequenced in a study of radiotherapy plus CTLA-4 blockade in lung cancer. Assay: immunoSEQ multiplex PCR; the TCRdb copy retains only in-frame clones and omits some. The table shows just under 60,000 clones, with 75% to 85% occurring only once. Sequencing was performed on peripheral blood, taken from a patient treated with radiotherapy plus ipilimumab. The receptors come from a human donor with non-small cell lung cancer who had a partial response to radiotherapy plus ipilimumab. Each CDR3 is given with its conserved first and last residue. Fields, in order: D gene, clone size, CDR3 length, J gene, V gene, CDR3 DNA, CDR3 protein. The D gene is left open where the match is weak. The size entry is marked missing in some rows and otherwise reads once, few, many or a size class.

d_gene: -
abundance: -
len: 13
j_gene: TRBJ2-1
v_gene: TRBV7-9
CDR3nt: TGTGCCAGCGGGCCTCCCCGGTGGGATGAGCAGTTCTTC
CDR3aa: CASGPPRWDEQFF

d_gene: TRBD1
abundance: -
len: 17
j_gene: TRBJ2-3
v_gene: TRBV19
CDR3nt: TGTGCCACCTCGTTCGACCGGGACAGGGGGAGGACAGATACGCAGTATTTT
CDR3aa: CATSFDRDRGRTDTQYF

d_gene: -
abundance: -
len: 17
j_gene: TRBJ2-2
v_gene: TRBV14
CDR3nt: TGTGCCAGCAGCTCAAGGAGGACAGCGTGGGACACCGGGGAGCTGTTTTTT
CDR3aa: CASSSRRTAWDTGELFF

d_gene: -
abundance: -
len: 14
j_gene: TRBJ1-2
v_gene: TRBV5-1
CDR3nt: TGCGCCAGCAGCCCGGAGGGAATACACTATGGCTACACCTTC
CDR3aa: CASSPEGIHYGYTF

d_gene: TRBD1
abundance: once
len: 16
j_gene: TRBJ1-6
v_gene: TRBV6-5
CDR3nt: TGTGCCAGCAGTTACGGTCTTGGACAGGGGACTTCACCCCTCCACTTT
CDR3aa: CASSYGLGQGTSPLHF

d_gene: TRBD2
abundance: medium-sized
len: 18
j_gene: TRBJ2-7
v_gene: TRBV18
CDR3nt: TGTGCCAGCTCACCCCTCCCAGGACTAGCGGGGGACTCCTACGAGCAGTACTTC
CDR3aa: CASSPLPGLAGDSYEQYF

d_gene: TRBD2
abundance: few
len: 13
j_gene: TRBJ2-1
v_gene: TRBV11-1
CDR3nt: TGTGCCAGCAGCTTGGGACTAGCAAATGAGCAGTTCTTC
CDR3aa: CASSLGLANEQFF

d_gene: -
abundance: -
len: 14
j_gene: TRBJ2-7
v_gene: TRBV7-9
CDR3nt: TGTGCCAGCAGCCAGCAAACAGGGTCCTGGGAGCAGTACTTC
CDR3aa: CASSQQTGSWEQYF

d_gene: -
abundance: -
len: 13
j_gene: TRBJ2-7
v_gene: TRBV27
CDR3nt: TGTGCCAGCAGTTCGGGGAATACCTACGAGCAGTACTTC
CDR3aa: CASSSGNTYEQYF

d_gene: -
abundance: -
len: 15
j_gene: TRBJ1-6
v_gene: TRBV7-2
CDR3nt: TGTGCCAGCAGCTCCTGGGGCCAGGGTGGATCACCCCTCCACTTT
CDR3aa: CASSSWGQGGSPLHF

d_gene: TRBD1
abundance: -
len: 16
j_gene: TRBJ2-7
v_gene: TRBV5-1
CDR3nt: TGCGCCAGCAGCTTGGGACAGGGGGCGGGTGGCGTCGAGCAGTACTTC
CDR3aa: CASSLGQGAGGVEQYF

d_gene: TRBD2
abundance: -
len: 14
j_gene: TRBJ2-1
v_gene: TRBV7-6
CDR3nt: TGTGCCAGCAGCTTAGGAGCGGGGGCTAGTGAGCAGTTCTTC
CDR3aa: CASSLGAGASEQFF

d_gene: -
abundance: -
len: 11
j_gene: TRBJ2-7
v_gene: TRBV28
CDR3nt: TGTGCCAGCAGTCCCGCCTACGAGCAGTACTTC
CDR3aa: CASSPAYEQYF

d_gene: TRBD1
abundance: -
len: 15
j_gene: TRBJ1-4
v_gene: TRBV7-9
CDR3nt: TGTGCCAGCAGCCGCCCCGGGACAGGGAAAGAAAAACTGTTTTTT
CDR3aa: CASSRPGTGKEKLFF

d_gene: -
abundance: once
len: 13
j_gene: TRBJ2-1
v_gene: TRBV12-5
CDR3nt: TGTGCTAGTGGTCCTCAGGGTTACAATGAGCAGTTCTTC
CDR3aa: CASGPQGYNEQFF

d_gene: TRBD2
abundance: -
len: 18
j_gene: TRBJ2-2
v_gene: TRBV11-2
CDR3nt: TGTGCCAGCAGCTTAGATTTCGCGGGGGGGCCCCACACCGGGGAGCTGTTTTTT
CDR3aa: CASSLDFAGGPHTGELFF

d_gene: -
abundance: few
len: 12
j_gene: TRBJ1-2
v_gene: TRBV25-1
CDR3nt: TGTGCCAGCAGTGAAGGGCCAGATGGCTACACCTTC
CDR3aa: CASSEGPDGYTF

d_gene: -
abundance: -
len: 15
j_gene: TRBJ1-2
v_gene: TRBV6-5
CDR3nt: TGTGCCAGCAGGACCAGCGACAGATCCGGGCGTGGCTACACCTTC
CDR3aa: CASRTSDRSGRGYTF

d_gene: -
abundance: once
len: 14
j_gene: TRBJ2-7
v_gene: TRBV15
CDR3nt: TGTGCCACCTGCAAGGACGTGGGGGCCCACGAGCAGTACTTC
CDR3aa: CATCKDVGAHEQYF

d_gene: -
abundance: -
len: 14
j_gene: TRBJ1-5
v_gene: TRBV6-1
CDR3nt: TGTGCCAGCAGTGAAGTTGGGGGCGTACAGCCCCAGCATTTT
CDR3aa: CASSEVGGVQPQHF

d_gene: -
abundance: -
len: 13
j_gene: TRBJ2-5
v_gene: TRBV5-1
CDR3nt: TGCGCCAGCAGATTCCAGGGTTTGGAGACCCAGTACTTC
CDR3aa: CASRFQGLETQYF

d_gene: TRBD1
abundance: -
len: 15
j_gene: TRBJ1-1
v_gene: TRBV18
CDR3nt: TGTGCCAGCTCACCCAAGACAGGGTTTTATACTGAAGCTTTCTTT
CDR3aa: CASSPKTGFYTEAFF

d_gene: -
abundance: -
len: 15
j_gene: TRBJ1-1
v_gene: TRBV23-1
CDR3nt: TGCGCCAGCAGTCAATCGAGATCACCAAACACTGAAGCTTTCTTT
CDR3aa: CASSQSRSPNTEAFF

d_gene: TRBD1
abundance: -
len: 15
j_gene: TRBJ1-5
v_gene: TRBV27
CDR3nt: TGTGCCAGCAGCCAGGACAGGGGCCACAATCAGCCCCAGCATTTT
CDR3aa: CASSQDRGHNQPQHF

d_gene: TRBD1
abundance: -
len: 12
j_gene: TRBJ2-7
v_gene: TRBV18
CDR3nt: TGTGCCAGCTCTGAGACAGGGTTCGAGCAGTACTTC
CDR3aa: CASSETGFEQYF

d_gene: TRBD1
abundance: once
len: 15
j_gene: TRBJ2-7
v_gene: TRBV18
CDR3nt: TGTGCCAGCTCACAAAACCGGGACAGGGGTTACGAGCAGTACTTC
CDR3aa: CASSQNRDRGYEQYF

d_gene: TRBD1
abundance: few
len: 14
j_gene: TRBJ1-1
v_gene: TRBV5-1
CDR3nt: TGCGCCAGCACCCTCGGAGGAGGGGGCAATGAAGCTTTCTTT
CDR3aa: CASTLGGGGNEAFF

d_gene: -
abundance: few
len: 16
j_gene: TRBJ2-7
v_gene: TRBV19
CDR3nt: TGTGCCAGTAGTATAGCGCCCCCGGGATCACCCTACGAGCAGTACTTC
CDR3aa: CASSIAPPGSPYEQYF